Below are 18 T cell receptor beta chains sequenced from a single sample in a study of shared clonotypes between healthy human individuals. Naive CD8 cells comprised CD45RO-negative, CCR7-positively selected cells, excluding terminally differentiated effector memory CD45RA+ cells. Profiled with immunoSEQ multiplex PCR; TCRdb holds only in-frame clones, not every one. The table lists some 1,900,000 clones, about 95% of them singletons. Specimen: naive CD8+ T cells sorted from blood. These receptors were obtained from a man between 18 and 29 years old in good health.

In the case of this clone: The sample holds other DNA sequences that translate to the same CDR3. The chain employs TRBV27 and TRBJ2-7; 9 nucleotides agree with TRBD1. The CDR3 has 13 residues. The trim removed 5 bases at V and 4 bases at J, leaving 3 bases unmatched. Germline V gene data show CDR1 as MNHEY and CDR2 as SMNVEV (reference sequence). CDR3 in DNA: TGTGCCAGCAGTCCGACAGGGGGGTACGAGCAGTACTTC. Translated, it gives CASSPTGGYEQYF.

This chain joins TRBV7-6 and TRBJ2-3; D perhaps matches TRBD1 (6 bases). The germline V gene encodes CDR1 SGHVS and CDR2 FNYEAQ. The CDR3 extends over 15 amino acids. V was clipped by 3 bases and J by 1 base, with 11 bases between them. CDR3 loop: CASSFTGYGTDTQYF. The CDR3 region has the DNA TGTGCCAGCAGCTTCACAGGGTACGGCACAGATACGCAGTATTTT.

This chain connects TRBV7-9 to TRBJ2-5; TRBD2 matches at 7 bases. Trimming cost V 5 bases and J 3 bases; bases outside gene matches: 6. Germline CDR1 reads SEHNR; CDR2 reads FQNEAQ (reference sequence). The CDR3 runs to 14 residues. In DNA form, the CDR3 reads TGTGCCAGCAGCCCGCCTCTAGCGGAAGAGACCCAGTACTTC. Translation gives CASSPPLAEETQYF.

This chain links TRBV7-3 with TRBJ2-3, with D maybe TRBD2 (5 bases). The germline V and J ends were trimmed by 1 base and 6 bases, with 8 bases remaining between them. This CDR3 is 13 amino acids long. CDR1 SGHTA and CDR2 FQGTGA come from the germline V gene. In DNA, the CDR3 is TGTGCCAGCAGCTTAAGCGGGTATGATACGCAGTATTTT. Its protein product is CASSLSGYDTQYF.

The CDR3: CASSYAGYSNQPQHF. In DNA, the CDR3 is TGTGCCAGCAGTTACGCAGGTTATAGCAATCAGCCCCAGCATTTT. The genes are TRBV6-6 and TRBJ1-5; D remains unclear. The V end lost 2 bases, the J end lost 0 bases, and 8 bases lay between the germline ends. Germline CDR1 MNHNY, CDR2 SVGAGI (reference sequence). This CDR3 contains 15 residues.

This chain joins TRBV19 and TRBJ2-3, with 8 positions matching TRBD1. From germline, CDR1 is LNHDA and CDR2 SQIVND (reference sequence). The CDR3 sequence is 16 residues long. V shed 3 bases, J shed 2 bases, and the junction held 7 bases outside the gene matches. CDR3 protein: CASSMGTGDPTDTQYF. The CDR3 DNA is TGTGCCAGTAGTATGGGGACAGGTGATCCCACAGATACGCAGTATTTT.

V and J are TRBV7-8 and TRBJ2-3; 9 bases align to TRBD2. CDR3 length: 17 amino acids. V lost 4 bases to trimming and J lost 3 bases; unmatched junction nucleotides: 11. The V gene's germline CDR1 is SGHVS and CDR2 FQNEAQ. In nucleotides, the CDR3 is TGTGCCAGCAGCTCACGCCGGCGGGGGGGAAGTACAGATACGCAGTATTTT. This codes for CASSSRRRGGSTDTQYF.

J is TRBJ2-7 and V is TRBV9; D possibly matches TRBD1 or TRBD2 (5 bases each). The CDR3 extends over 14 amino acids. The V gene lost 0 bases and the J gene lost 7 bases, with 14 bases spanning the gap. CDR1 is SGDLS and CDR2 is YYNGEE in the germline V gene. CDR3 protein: CASSVATGTGEQYF. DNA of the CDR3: TGTGCCAGCAGCGTAGCTACGGGGACGGGGGAGCAGTACTTC.

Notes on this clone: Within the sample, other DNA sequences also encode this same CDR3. The CDR3 spells CASSVGQGADEQYF. DNA for the CDR3: TGTGCCAGCAGCGTGGGACAGGGGGCCGACGAGCAGTACTTC. V usage is TRBV9 and J usage is TRBJ2-7; 12 nucleotides line up with TRBD1. The germline V gene has CDR1 SGDLS and CDR2 YYNGEE. The CDR3 is made up of 14 amino acids. The V gene end was trimmed by 2 bases and the J gene end by 5 bases; junction bases not matched to a gene: 2.

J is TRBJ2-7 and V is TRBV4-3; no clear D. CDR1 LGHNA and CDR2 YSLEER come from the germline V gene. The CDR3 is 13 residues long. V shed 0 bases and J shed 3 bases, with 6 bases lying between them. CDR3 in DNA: TGCGCCAGCAGCCAAGAGGAAAACTACGAGCAGTACTTC. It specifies CASSQEENYEQYF.

CDR3 region: CASSLVWGKETQYF. CDR3 nucleotide sequence: TGTGCCAGCAGTCTAGTATGGGGCAAAGAGACCCAGTACTTC. The genes are TRBV7-9 and TRBJ2-5; D is perhaps TRBD1 (5 bases). CDR3 length: 14 amino acids. CDR1 SEHNR and CDR2 FQNEAQ come from the germline V gene (reference sequence). Trimming left V 6 bases short and J 3 bases short, with 14 bases between.

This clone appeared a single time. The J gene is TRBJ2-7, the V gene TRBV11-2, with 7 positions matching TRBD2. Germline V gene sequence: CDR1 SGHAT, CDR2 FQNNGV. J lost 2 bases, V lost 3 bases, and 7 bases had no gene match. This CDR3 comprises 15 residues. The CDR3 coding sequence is TGTGCCAGCAGCTTTGGAGCGGGGAGTACCTACGAGCAGTACTTC. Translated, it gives CASSFGAGSTYEQYF.

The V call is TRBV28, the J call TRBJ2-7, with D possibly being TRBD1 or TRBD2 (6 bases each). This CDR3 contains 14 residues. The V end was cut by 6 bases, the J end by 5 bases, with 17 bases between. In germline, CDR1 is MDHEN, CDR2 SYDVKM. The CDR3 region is CASSTPGAPHEQYF. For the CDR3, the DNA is TGTGCCAGCAGCACCCCGGGGGCCCCCCACGAGCAGTACTTC. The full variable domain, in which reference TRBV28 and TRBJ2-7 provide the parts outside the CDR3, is DVKVTQSSRYLVKRTGEKVFLECVQDMDHENMFWYRQDPGLGLRLIYFSYDVKMKEKGDIPEGYSVSREKKERFSLILESASTNQTSMYLCASSTPGAPHEQYFGPGTRLTVT.

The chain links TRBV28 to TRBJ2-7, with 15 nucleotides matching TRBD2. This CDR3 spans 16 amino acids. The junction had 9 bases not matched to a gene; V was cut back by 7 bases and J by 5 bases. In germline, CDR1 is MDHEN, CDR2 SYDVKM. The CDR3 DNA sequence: TGTGCCAGCATCTCTCAGGGACTAGCGGGGGGCGACGAGCAGTACTTC. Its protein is CASISQGLAGGDEQYF.

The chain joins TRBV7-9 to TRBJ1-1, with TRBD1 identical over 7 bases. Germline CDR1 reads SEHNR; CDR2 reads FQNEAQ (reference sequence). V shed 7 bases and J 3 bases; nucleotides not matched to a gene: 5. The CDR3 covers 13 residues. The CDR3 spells CASNPDRDTEAFF. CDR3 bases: TGTGCCAGCAACCCTGACAGGGACACTGAAGCTTTCTTT.

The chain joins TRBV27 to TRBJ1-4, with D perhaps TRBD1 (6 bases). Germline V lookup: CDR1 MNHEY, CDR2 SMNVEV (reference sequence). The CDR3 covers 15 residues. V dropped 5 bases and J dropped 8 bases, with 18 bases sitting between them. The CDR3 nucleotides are TGTGCCAGCAGTCCCCGACAGGACGGGAAGGAAAAACTGTTTTTT. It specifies CASSPRQDGKEKLFF.

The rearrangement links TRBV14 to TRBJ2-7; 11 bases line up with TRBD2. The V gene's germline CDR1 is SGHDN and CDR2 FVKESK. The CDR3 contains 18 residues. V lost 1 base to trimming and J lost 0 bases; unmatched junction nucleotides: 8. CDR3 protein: CASSQAPRTSGYSYEQYF. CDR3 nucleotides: TGTGCCAGCAGCCAAGCCCCCAGGACTAGCGGGTACTCCTACGAGCAGTACTTC.

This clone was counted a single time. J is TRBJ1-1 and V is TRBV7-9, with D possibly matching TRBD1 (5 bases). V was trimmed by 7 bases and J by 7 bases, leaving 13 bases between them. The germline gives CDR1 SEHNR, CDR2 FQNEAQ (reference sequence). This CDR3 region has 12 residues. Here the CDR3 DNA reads TGTGCCAGCACCTACGGGGCATTTGAAGCTTTCTTT. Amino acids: CASTYGAFEAFF. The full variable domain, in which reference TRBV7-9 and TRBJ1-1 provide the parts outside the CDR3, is DTGVSQNPRHKITKRGQNVTFRCDPISEHNRLYWYRQTLGQGPEFLTYFQNEAQLEKSRLLSDRFSAERPKGSFSTLEIQRTEQGDSAMYLCASTYGAFEAFFGQGTRLTVV.